The clone carrying this T cell receptor beta chain has a handful of counts. The antigen remains unidentified. Original data processing: More than 95,000 TCRs per sample was the median, with a range of about 20,000 to 690,600. TCRdb passed the RACE reads through MiXCR, listing each CDR3 protein once. The V and J calls and clone size are TCRdb's, not the authors'. Of roughly 74,000 distinct CDR3 sequences listed, around 30% were seen once; the top ten hold about 9%. The source of the sample is a study of human T cells and chemical hapten exposure. In the study overall: Across the whole study, which lasted 20 to 30 weeks, patients were given diphenylcyclopropenone on the scalp once a week. Cases of alopecia areata, totalis or universalis occurred in a predominantly female patient group. General study points: Once DPC sensitization occurred, TCRs above 1 in 1000 frequency showed no change.

As to time point: patch test 1, 2 weeks after DPC sensitization. The sample's treatment: therapeutic diphenylcyclopropenone sensitization with weekly scalp DPC. Germline V gene sequence: CDR1 SGHTA, CDR2 FQGNSA. Trimming removed 4 bases from V and 1 base from J, with 14 bases in between. The CDR3 is made up of 16 amino acids. This receptor was taken from a man aged 40-55 years with alopecia areata. Some clones in this sample may be carry-over from other donors' samples. Here the sequenced sample was whole blood, taken in connection with sensitization to the hapten diphenylcyclopropenone (DPC). The chain links TRBV7-2 to TRBJ1-5; D is perhaps TRBD1 (6 bases). CDR3 sequence reads: CASSYRQGMSNQPQHF. The CDR3 DNA follows: TGTGCCAGCAGCTACAGGCAGGGGATGAGCAATCAGCCCCAGCATTTT.